Below are 6 T cell receptor beta chains sequenced from a single sample in a study of blood T cell repertoires in COVID-19. Libraries were prepared by immunoSEQ multiplex PCR; TCRdb keeps only in-frame clonotypes and omits some of them. The repertoire holds roughly 200,000 clones, with around 94% as singletons. Sequenced sample: peripheral blood. The source of these receptors is a man aged 25 to 40 with COVID-19, enrolled during active disease.

Points on this clone: Other DNA sequences in the sample encode the same CDR3. The genes are TRBV5-1 and TRBJ1-1; 7 bases are a match to TRBD1. Germline lookup yields CDR1 SGHRS and CDR2 YFSETQ. The junction had 5 bases not matched to a gene; V was cut back by 4 bases and J by 2 bases. The CDR3 length is 14 residues. CDR3 in amino acids: CASSPGTANTEAFF. The CDR3 DNA reads as TGCGCCAGCAGCCCCGGGACAGCCAACACTGAAGCTTTCTTT.

The J gene is TRBJ2-2, the V gene TRBV7-9, with D possibly being TRBD1 (6 bases). Germline CDR1 SEHNR, CDR2 FQNEAQ (reference sequence). There are 15 residues in the CDR3. V lost 1 base and J 3 bases, leaving 9 bases between the germline ends. This CDR3 is CASSLERTDTGELFF. In DNA, the CDR3 is TGTGCCAGCAGCTTAGAAAGGACAGACACCGGGGAGCTGTTTTTT.

This rearrangement joins TRBV6-6 to TRBJ1-1; 7 bases map to TRBD1. Looked up from germline, CDR1 is MNHNY and CDR2 is SVGAGI (reference sequence). V was clipped by 2 bases and J by 12 bases; unmatched bases: 15. This CDR3 has 15 residues. The DNA for the CDR3 is TGTGCCAGCAGTTACCAAGACGGACAGGAGGGTTGGACTTTCTTT. Its protein product is CASSYQDGQEGWTFF.

The chain employs TRBV6-5 and TRBJ1-2; 8 bases agree with TRBD1. With V trimmed by 7 bases and J by 2 bases, 6 bases remained unmatched. The CDR3 has 14 residues. The germline CDR1 and CDR2 sequences are MNHEY and SVGAGI. CDR3 sequence (DNA): TGTGCCAGCACCGCCGGGACAGGCAACTATGGCTACACCTTC. Translated, it gives CASTAGTGNYGYTF.

The chain links TRBV7-9 to TRBJ1-3, with TRBD1 matching over 7 bases. V lost 10 bases and J lost 4; bases outside the gene matches: 10. The germline CDR1 and CDR2 sequences are SEHNR and FQNEAQ (reference sequence). CDR3 length: 14 amino acids. This CDR3 is CATLMEQGGNTIYF. CDR3 nucleotides: TGTGCCACCCTGATGGAACAGGGGGGAAACACCATATATTTT.

The gene calls are TRBV4-1 and TRBJ1-5, with a tentative D call TRBD1 (6 bases). Trimming pared 1 base from V and 4 bases from J, leaving 14 bases between. Germline values: CDR1 MGHRA, CDR2 YSYEKL. The CDR3 covers 16 residues. CDR3: CASSQGTASTNQPQHF. The CDR3 region has the DNA TGCGCCAGCAGCCAAGGGACAGCCTCAACGAATCAGCCCCAGCATTTT.